Listed below are T cell receptor beta chains from one sample, sequenced in a study of shared clonotypes between healthy human individuals. Measured with immunoSEQ multiplex PCR; TCRdb has only the in-frame clones, and not every one. The top ten hold roughly 0.83% of the sample, which has around 1.1 million clones, 60% to 85% seen once. The sequencing input was memory CD4+ T cells from PBMCs. The source is a man in his late teens or twenties in good health. Some clones in this sample may be carry-over from other donors' samples. Each CDR3 is given with its conserved first and last residue. A D gene is named only where the DNA matches it firmly. Expanded clones get a size class; other rows say once, few or many, or leave the size out.

>NA|TRBD2|TRBV6-6|TRBJ2-7
CASRPGLAGGWEQYF
TGTGCCAGCAGGCCGGGACTAGCGGGAGGTTGGGAGCAGTACTTC
>many|NA|TRBV5-6|TRBJ1-5
CASSLGPDQPQHF
TGTGCCAGCAGCTTGGGGCCAGATCAGCCCCAGCATTTT
>few|NA|TRBV5-1|TRBJ2-7
CASSLNYEQYF
TGCGCCAGCAGCCTAAACTACGAGCAGTACTTC
>NA|TRBD1|TRBV5-1|TRBJ1-4
CASSLATGALNEKLFF
TGCGCCAGCAGCTTGGCGACAGGGGCGCTTAATGAAAAACTGTTTTTT
>NA|NA|TRBV27|TRBJ1-5
CASSPWWTAGGQPQHF
TGTGCCAGCAGTCCGTGGTGGACAGCCGGCGGGCAGCCCCAGCATTTT
>NA|TRBD1|TRBV7-9|TRBJ2-6
CASDRAMGGANVLTF
TGTGCCAGCGACAGGGCCATGGGAGGGGCCAACGTCCTGACTTTC
>NA|NA|TRBV2|TRBJ2-4
CASNALAKNIQYF
TGTGCCAGCAACGCACTAGCCAAAAACATTCAGTACTTC
>few|NA|TRBV5-1|TRBJ2-1
CASSIGGLETNEQFF
TGCGCCAGCAGCATCGGGGGACTCGAGACGAATGAGCAGTTCTTC
>NA|NA|TRBV9|TRBJ1-2
CASSREDRAGGYTF
TGTGCCAGCAGCCGAGAGGACAGAGCCGGTGGCTACACCTTC
>NA|NA|TRBV9|TRBJ1-1
CASSVGPTENTEAFF
TGTGCCAGCAGCGTAGGCCCGACAGAAAACACTGAAGCTTTCTTT
>NA|NA|TRBV19|TRBJ1-5
CASSISGDYQPQHF
TGTGCCAGTAGTATATCAGGGGATTATCAGCCCCAGCATTTT
>NA|TRBD2|TRBV11-2|TRBJ2-1
CASSLGPGLAGGSDEQFF
TGTGCCAGCAGCTTAGGTCCGGGACTAGCGGGAGGCTCCGATGAGCAGTTCTTC
>NA|TRBD2|TRBV2|TRBJ2-3
CASSEEAGLSTDTQYF
TGTGCCAGCAGTGAAGAAGCGGGACTTAGCACAGATACGCAGTATTTT
>few|TRBD1|TRBV7-9|TRBJ1-2
CASSPGQGPNYGYTF
TGTGCCAGCAGCCCCGGACAGGGGCCCAACTATGGCTACACCTTC
>NA|TRBD1|TRBV5-1|TRBJ2-3
CASSPGQGVSLGDTQYF
TGCGCCAGCAGCCCAGGACAGGGAGTTTCTCTTGGTGATACGCAGTATTTT
>NA|TRBD1|TRBV5-1|TRBJ2-3
CASSLNRGQIDTQYF
TGCGCCAGCAGCTTAAACAGGGGGCAAATAGATACGCAGTATTTT
>NA|NA|TRBV11-2|TRBJ1-2
CASSATPPVDGYTF
TGTGCCAGCAGCGCAACTCCACCGGTAGATGGTTACACCTTC
>NA|TRBD2|TRBV19|TRBJ2-7
CASSSQRGALYEQYF
TGTGCCAGTAGTTCACAGCGGGGGGCCCTCTACGAGCAGTACTTC
>NA|NA|TRBV28|TRBJ1-3
CASSSPVRQVSSGNTIYF
TGTGCCAGCAGTTCGCCGGTCAGACAGGTCAGCTCTGGAAACACCATATATTTT